Presented here are 26 T cell receptor beta chains from one specimen sequenced in a study of cytomegalovirus exposure and HLA in healthy donors. Primers: 60 Vbeta forward and 13 Jbeta reverse. This table comes from immunoSEQ multiplex PCR, and its TCRdb copy is limited to in-frame clones, with some not included. This table has around 150,000 clones, 80% to 85% appearing once. The source material was PBMCs. These TCRs come from a woman younger than 35 in good health and CMV-seronegative.

The rearrangement links TRBV13 to TRBJ2-2, with 11 bases that match TRBD1. This CDR3 region has 17 residues. CDR1 PRHDT and CDR2 FYEKMQ come from the germline V gene (reference sequence). The trim removed 4 bases at V and 4 bases at J, leaving 8 bases unmatched. The CDR3 region is CASSSLYGTGGTGELFF. The CDR3 DNA reads as TGTGCCAGCAGCTCCTTATACGGGACAGGGGGCACCGGGGAGCTGTTTTTT.

This chain links TRBV5-1 with TRBJ1-1, with TRBD1 identical over 9 bases. In germline, CDR1 is SGHRS, CDR2 YFSETQ. V lost 0 bases and J lost 4; bases outside the gene matches: 7. The CDR3 is 16 residues long. CDR3 coding DNA: TGCGCCAGCAGCTTGGCGGGACAGGGTATCGGCACTGAAGCTTTCTTT. Its translation: CASSLAGQGIGTEAFF.

The chain joins TRBV6-5 to TRBJ1-1, with D uncertain. Germline assignment: CDR1 MNHEY and CDR2 SVGAGI. Trimming stripped 0 bases from V and 0 bases from J, with 5 bases between. This CDR3 has 14 residues. CDR3 region: CASSYSRLNTEAFF. As DNA, the CDR3 is TGTGCCAGCAGTTACTCCCGTTTGAACACTGAAGCTTTCTTT.

This chain joins TRBV27 and TRBJ1-2; 10 positions agree with TRBD1. Germline CDR1 MNHEY, CDR2 SMNVEV (reference sequence). J gave up 5 bases and V 4 bases, and 4 bases lay outside the gene matches. The CDR3 covers 14 residues. The CDR3 loop is CASSSWDRGYGYTF. CDR3 coding DNA: TGTGCCAGCAGTTCGTGGGACAGGGGTTATGGCTACACCTTC.

The chain links TRBV11-3 to TRBJ1-2; D perhaps matches TRBD1 (5 bases). This CDR3 is built from 14 residues. Germline V CDR1 and CDR2: SGHNT, YENEEA. With 4 bases removed from V and 2 bases from J, the gap between germline ends came to 11 bases. DNA of the CDR3: TGTGCCAGCAGCTCGGGGGGTGGCAACTATGGCTACACCTTC. It translates to CASSSGGGNYGYTF.

CDR3 loop: CASSFVTGARTGELFF. The CDR3 nucleotides read TGTGCCAGCAGCTTCGTCACAGGGGCACGAACCGGGGAGCTGTTTTTT. The chain links TRBV11-2 to TRBJ2-2; TRBD1 agrees at 7 bases. Trimming at V came to 3 bases and at J to 5 bases, leaving 9 bases not matched to a gene. The CDR3 length is 16 residues. Germline CDR1 is SGHAT and CDR2 is FQNNGV.

This clone showed up just once. The chain joins TRBV6-5 to TRBJ2-7, with D possibly TRBD1 on 5 matching bases. Trimming pared 4 bases from V and 0 bases from J, leaving 16 bases between. The CDR3 has 16 amino acids. The V gene's germline CDR1 is MNHEY and CDR2 SVGAGI. CDR3 loop: CASSSPGRVSSYEQYF. Written as DNA, the CDR3 is TGTGCCAGCAGTTCCCCCGGCAGGGTGAGCTCCTACGAGCAGTACTTC.

The rearrangement joins TRBV4-1 to TRBJ2-7, with D maybe TRBD1 (6 bases). CDR1 is MGHRA, CDR2 YSYEKL, per germline. The CDR3 has 16 amino acids. Trimming shortened V by 4 bases and J by 4 bases, and 20 bases separated the two germline ends. CDR3 sequence: CASSLQSGTNSYEQYF. The CDR3 DNA reads TGCGCCAGCAGCCTTCAATCCGGGACAAACTCTTACGAGCAGTACTTC.

DNA of the CDR3: TGTGCCAGCAGCTTAGTCAGTCGTGGAAACACCATATATTTT. This encodes CASSLVSRGNTIYF. The chain carries TRBV7-2 and TRBJ1-3; D gene ambiguous. The CDR3 loop spans 14 amino acids. Deletions cut 1 base from V and 3 bases from J, with 7 bases between. Germline CDR1 and CDR2: SGHTA and FQGNSA.

The chain uses TRBV6-1 and TRBJ1-2, with a possible D match to TRBD1 (6 bases). V was clipped by 6 bases and J by 1 base, with 12 bases between them. Germline V CDR1 and CDR2: MNHNS, SASEGT. The CDR3 has 14 amino acids. CDR3 residues: CASSPGQFNYGYTF. Written as DNA, the CDR3 is TGTGCCAGCAGCCCTGGACAGTTTAACTATGGCTACACCTTC.

This CDR3 is CASSLRGEDFYGYTF. The CDR3 bases are TGTGCCAGCAGCCTACGCGGCGAAGACTTCTATGGCTACACCTTC. This sequence joins TRBV11-3 and TRBJ1-2; D not certain. Trimming stripped 5 bases from V and 4 bases from J, with 17 bases between. The germline V gene has CDR1 SGHNT and CDR2 YENEEA. The CDR3 extends over 15 amino acids.

This clone was detected only a few times. This chain connects TRBV6-5 to TRBJ1-5; D is undetermined. The CDR3 spans 14 residues. V lost 7 bases and J 4 bases, leaving 14 bases between the germline ends. Germline V gene sequence: CDR1 MNHEY, CDR2 SVGAGI. In DNA form, the CDR3 reads TGTGCCAGCACCCAAGCGGGCACGAATCAGCCCCAGCATTTT. Its protein product is CASTQAGTNQPQHF.

With respect to this clone: At the DNA level, this CDR3 is encoded by other sequences in the same sample as well. This chain connects TRBV11-2 to TRBJ1-1, with 7 bases lining up with TRBD1. V shed 3 bases, J shed 0 bases, and the junction held 1 base outside the gene matches. The CDR3 contains 14 residues. Germline CDR1 SGHAT, CDR2 FQNNGV. CDR3 bases: TGTGCCAGCAGCTTGGGACAGATGAACACTGAAGCTTTCTTT. Translated: CASSLGQMNTEAFF. Based on the CDR3 plus reference TRBV11-2 and TRBJ1-1, the full variable domain is EAGVAQSPRYKIIEKRQSVAFWCNPISGHATLYWYQQILGQGPKLLIQFQNNGVVDDSQLPKDRFSAERLKGVDSTLKIQPAKLEDSAVYLCASSLGQMNTEAFFGQGTRLTVV.

This clone was seen ten or more times. The chain couples TRBV10-3 to TRBJ1-5; D unresolved. The ends were cut back, 4 bases at V and 5 bases at J, with 6 bases in the middle. The V gene's germline CDR1 is ENHRY and CDR2 SYGVKD. CDR3 length: 12 residues. The CDR3: CAISGDDQPQHF. The CDR3 bases are TGTGCCATCAGTGGCGATGATCAGCCCCAGCATTTT.

V and J are TRBV19 and TRBJ2-3; 10 bases line up with TRBD2. The CDR3 extends over 16 amino acids. Germline V lookup: CDR1 LNHDA, CDR2 SQIVND (reference sequence). J was trimmed by 5 bases and V by 3 bases; bases with no gene match: 8. Here the CDR3 reads CASSMNVAGGIDTQYF. In DNA, the CDR3 is TGTGCCAGTAGTATGAATGTAGCGGGGGGTATAGATACGCAGTATTTT.

The chain uses TRBV18 and TRBJ1-6, with 9 bases fitting TRBD1. There are 15 residues in the CDR3. V lost 3 bases and J lost 10; bases outside the gene matches: 7. The germline gives CDR1 KGHSH, CDR2 LQKENI. CDR3 bases: TGTGCCAGCTCACCTAGACAGGGGGTTGAATCACCCCTCCACTTT. Its translation is CASSPRQGVESPLHF.

This sequence joins TRBV27 and TRBJ1-6; TRBD1 agrees at 7 bases. There are 13 residues in the CDR3. Germline V gene sequence: CDR1 MNHEY, CDR2 SMNVEV (reference sequence). V trimming: 9 bases; J trimming: 8 bases; junction bases outside the gene matches: 7. The CDR3 spells CASSDRVDSPLHF. The CDR3 DNA follows: TGTGCCAGTAGCGACAGGGTGGATTCACCCCTCCACTTT.

The chain combines TRBV5-1 with TRBJ2-1; 10 nucleotides line up with TRBD2. CDR3 length equals 14 residues. The V gene end was trimmed by 2 bases and the J gene end by 6 bases; junction bases not matched to a gene: 2. Germline-derived CDR1 and CDR2 are SGHRS and YFSETQ. The CDR3 DNA is TGCGCCAGCAGCTTACTAGCGGGGCCCAATGAGCAGTTCTTC. It is translated as CASSLLAGPNEQFF.

V and J are TRBV5-1 and TRBJ2-7, with D maybe TRBD2 (6 bases). CDR1 is SGHRS and CDR2 is YFSETQ in the germline V gene. V lost 0 bases and J 4 bases, leaving 14 bases between the germline ends. The CDR3 has 15 residues. The CDR3 is CASSLEGLGMYEQYF. As DNA, the CDR3 is TGCGCCAGCAGCTTGGAGGGACTGGGAATGTACGAGCAGTACTTC.

This rearrangement joins TRBV28 to TRBJ2-7, with D possibly matching TRBD1 (5 bases). Germline V lookup: CDR1 MDHEN, CDR2 SYDVKM. The CDR3 totals 15 residues. Trimming took 6 bases from V and 3 from J, leaving 18 bases between them. The CDR3 DNA follows: TGTGCCAGCAGCACCCCAGGGTCAACCGTCTACGAGCAGTACTTC. Translating it yields CASSTPGSTVYEQYF.

The chain is built from TRBV9 and TRBJ1-1; no clear D gene. The germline V gene has CDR1 SGDLS and CDR2 YYNGEE. With 6 bases removed from V and 1 base from J, the gap between germline ends came to 16 bases. CDR3 length: 15 residues. Here the CDR3 DNA reads TGTGCCAGCACTAGCTCCGAACGGAGGAACACTGAAGCTTTCTTT. Its translation is CASTSSERRNTEAFF.

CDR3 nucleotide sequence: TGTGCCAGCAGAGACGCAGGGGACTACGAGCAGTACTTC. Amino acid sequence: CASRDAGDYEQYF. This chain uses TRBV11-2 with TRBJ2-7; tentative D call: TRBD1 (6 bases). CDR3 length: 13 residues. Trimming took 6 bases from V and 3 from J, leaving 12 bases between them. CDR1 and CDR2 (germline): SGHAT, FQNNGV. Together with reference TRBV11-2 and TRBJ2-7, the CDR3 gives the full variable domain: EAGVAQSPRYKIIEKRQSVAFWCNPISGHATLYWYQQILGQGPKLLIQFQNNGVVDDSQLPKDRFSAERLKGVDSTLKIQPAKLEDSAVYLCASRDAGDYEQYFGPGTRLTVT.

The chain links TRBV6-5 to TRBJ1-1; D not resolved. The CDR3 covers 13 residues. Germline V gives CDR1 MNHEY, CDR2 SVGAGI. V dropped 5 bases and J dropped 7 bases, with 14 bases sitting between them. CDR3 bases: TGTGCCAGCAGTGAGGTTCTGGGGAGTGAAGCTTTCTTT. Protein sequence: CASSEVLGSEAFF.

This sequence joins TRBV4-1 and TRBJ2-2; 7 bases line up with TRBD1. Germline trimming cut 1 base from V and 1 base from J; bases unmatched to any gene: 9. The CDR3 covers 18 residues. Germline V CDR1 and CDR2: MGHRA, YSYEKL. The CDR3 loop is CASSQAVIGGLNTGELFF. In DNA, the CDR3 is TGCGCCAGCAGCCAAGCGGTAATAGGGGGCCTGAACACCGGGGAGCTGTTTTTT.

This chain joins TRBV7-9 and TRBJ2-5; 15 bases are shared with TRBD2. Germline CDR1 SEHNR, CDR2 FQNEAQ (reference sequence). V dropped 5 bases and J dropped 0; count of bases not matched to a gene: 4. CDR3 length: 17 amino acids. The CDR3, as DNA: TGTGCCAGCAGCCGGGGACTAGCGGGGGGCTACCAAGAGACCCAGTACTTC. Translated, it gives CASSRGLAGGYQETQYF.

The chain combines TRBV19 with TRBJ1-5; no clear D gene. The germline gives CDR1 LNHDA, CDR2 SQIVND (reference sequence). V lost 3 bases to trimming and J lost 5 bases, with 20 bases between them. This CDR3 has 17 residues. The DNA for the CDR3 is TGTGCCAGTAGTATTCATGGCGGTCGGCGGATTGATCAGCCCCAGCATTTT. As protein: CASSIHGGRRIDQPQHF. Using reference TRBV19 and TRBJ1-5 for the parts outside the CDR3, the full variable domain is DGGITQSPKYLFRKEGQNVTLSCEQNLNHDAMYWYRQDPGQGLRLIYYSQIVNDFQKGDIAEGYSVSREKKESFPLTVTSAQKNPTAFYLCASSIHGGRRIDQPQHFGDGTRLSIL.